The clone carrying this T cell receptor (beta chain) was detected a few times. Every sample gave at least 5 micrograms of total RNA when it was extracted. This entry is derived from a study of blood T cells in healthy people across ages. A second PCR of about 7 to 11 cycles used a sample-barcoded 5' primer and a J-beta primer mix. Tagging of each cDNA molecule was performed by a template-switch adaptor with 12 random nucleotides. Via MiXCR, TCRdb re-called the 5' RACE reads, giving one row per CDR3 protein. The table includes 850,000 to 1,300,000 distinct CDR3 sequences, 40% to 55% detected once. The clonotype comes from a woman aged 60-75 years in good health. The material sequenced was blood.

Here the CDR3 DNA reads TGTGCCAGCAGCCCCCCACAGGGCACTCATTCACCCCTCCACTTT. Translating it yields CASSPPQGTHSPLHF. The chain couples TRBV28 to TRBJ1-6; D perhaps matches TRBD1 (6 bases). This CDR3 spans 15 amino acids. Germline V gene data show CDR1 as MDHEN and CDR2 as SYDVKM. The V end was cut by 6 bases, the J end by 8 bases, with 17 bases between. The complete variable domain, with remaining parts taken from reference TRBV28 and TRBJ1-6, reads DVKVTQSSRYLVKRTGEKVFLECVQDMDHENMFWYRQDPGLGLRLIYFSYDVKMKEKGDIPEGYSVSREKKERFSLILESASTNQTSMYLCASSPPQGTHSPLHFGNGTRLTVT.